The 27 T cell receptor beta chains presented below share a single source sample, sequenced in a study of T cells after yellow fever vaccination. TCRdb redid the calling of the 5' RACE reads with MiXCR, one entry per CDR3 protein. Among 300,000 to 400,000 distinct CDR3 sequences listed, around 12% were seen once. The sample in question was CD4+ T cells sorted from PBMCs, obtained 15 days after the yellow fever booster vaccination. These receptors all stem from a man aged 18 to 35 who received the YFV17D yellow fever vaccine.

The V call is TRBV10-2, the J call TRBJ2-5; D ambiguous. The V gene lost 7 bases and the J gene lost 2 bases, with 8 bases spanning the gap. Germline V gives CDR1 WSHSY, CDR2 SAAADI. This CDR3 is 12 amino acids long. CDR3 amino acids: CASTGAQETQYF. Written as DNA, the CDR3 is TGCGCCAGCACCGGTGCTCAAGAGACCCAGTACTTC.

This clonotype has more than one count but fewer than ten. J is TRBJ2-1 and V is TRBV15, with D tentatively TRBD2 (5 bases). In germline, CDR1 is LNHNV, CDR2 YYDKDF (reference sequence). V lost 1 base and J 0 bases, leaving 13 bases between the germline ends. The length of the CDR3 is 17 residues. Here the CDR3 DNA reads TGTGCCACCAGCAGAGCCTTATCTGGGAGCTCCTACAATGAGCAGTTCTTC. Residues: CATSRALSGSSYNEQFF.

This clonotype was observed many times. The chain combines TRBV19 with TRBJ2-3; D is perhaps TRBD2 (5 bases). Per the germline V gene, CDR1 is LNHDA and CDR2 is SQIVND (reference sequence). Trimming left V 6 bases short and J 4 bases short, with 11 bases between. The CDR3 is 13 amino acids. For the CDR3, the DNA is TGTGCCAGTAGGAAACTAGGTGCAGATACGCAGTATTTT. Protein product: CASRKLGADTQYF. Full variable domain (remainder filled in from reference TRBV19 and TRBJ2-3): DGGITQSPKYLFRKEGQNVTLSCEQNLNHDAMYWYRQDPGQGLRLIYYSQIVNDFQKGDIAEGYSVSREKKESFPLTVTSAQKNPTAFYLCASRKLGADTQYFGPGTRLTVL.

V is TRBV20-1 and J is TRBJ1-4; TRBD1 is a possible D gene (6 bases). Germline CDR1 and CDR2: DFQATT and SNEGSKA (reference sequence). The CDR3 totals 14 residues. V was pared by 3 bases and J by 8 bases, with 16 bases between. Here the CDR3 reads CSASGGPLEEKLFF. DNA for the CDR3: TGCAGTGCTAGCGGGGGGCCCCTGGAGGAAAAACTGTTTTTT.

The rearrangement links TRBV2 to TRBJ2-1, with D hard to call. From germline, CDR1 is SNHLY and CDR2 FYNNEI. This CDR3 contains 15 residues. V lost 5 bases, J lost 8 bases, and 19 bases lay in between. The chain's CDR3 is CASSRDWTVLDEQFF. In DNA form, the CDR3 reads TGTGCCAGCAGTCGTGACTGGACCGTTTTGGATGAGCAGTTCTTC.

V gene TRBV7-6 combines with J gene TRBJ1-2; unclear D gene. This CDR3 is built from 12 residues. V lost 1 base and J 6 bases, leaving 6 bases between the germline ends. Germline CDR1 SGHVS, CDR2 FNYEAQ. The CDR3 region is CASSLGTDGYTF. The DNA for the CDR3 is TGTGCCAGCAGCTTAGGTACGGATGGCTACACCTTC.

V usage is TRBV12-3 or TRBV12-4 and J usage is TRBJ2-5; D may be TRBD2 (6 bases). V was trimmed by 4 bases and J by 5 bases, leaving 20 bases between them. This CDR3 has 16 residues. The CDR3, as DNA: TGTGCCAGCAGTTCGGGGACCAGGAGGGCCGGCGAGACCCAGTACTTC. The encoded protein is CASSSGTRRAGETQYF.

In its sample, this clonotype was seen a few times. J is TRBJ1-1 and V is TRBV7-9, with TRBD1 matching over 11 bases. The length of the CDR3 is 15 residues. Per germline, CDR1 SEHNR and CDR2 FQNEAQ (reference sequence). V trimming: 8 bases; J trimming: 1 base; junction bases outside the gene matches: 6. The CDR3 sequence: CASGDRGTQNTEAFF. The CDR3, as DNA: TGTGCCAGCGGGGACAGGGGGACGCAGAACACTGAAGCTTTCTTT. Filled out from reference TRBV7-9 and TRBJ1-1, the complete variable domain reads DTGVSQNPRHKITKRGQNVTFRCDPISEHNRLYWYRQTLGQGPEFLTYFQNEAQLEKSRLLSDRFSAERPKGSFSTLEIQRTEQGDSAMYLCASGDRGTQNTEAFFGQGTRLTVV.

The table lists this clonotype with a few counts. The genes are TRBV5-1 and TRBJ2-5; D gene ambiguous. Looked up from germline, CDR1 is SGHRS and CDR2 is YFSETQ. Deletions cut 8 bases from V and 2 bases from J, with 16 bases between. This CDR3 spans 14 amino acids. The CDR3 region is CASAVVGLQETQYF. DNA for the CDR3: TGCGCCAGTGCCGTTGTAGGCCTTCAAGAGACCCAGTACTTC.

This CDR3 is CSAIRQVDEQYV. In DNA form, the CDR3 reads TGCAGTGCTATACGACAGGTTGACGAGCAGTACGTC. J is TRBJ2-7 and V is TRBV20-1; D may be TRBD1 (6 bases). The CDR3 is 12 amino acids. CDR1 and CDR2 from the germline V gene are DFQATT and SNEGSKA (reference sequence). Trimming stripped 4 bases from V and 5 bases from J, with 12 bases between.

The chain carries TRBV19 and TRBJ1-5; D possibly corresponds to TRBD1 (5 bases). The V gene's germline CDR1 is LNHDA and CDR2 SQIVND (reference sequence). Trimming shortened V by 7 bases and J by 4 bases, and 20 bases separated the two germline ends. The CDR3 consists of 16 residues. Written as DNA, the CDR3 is TGTGCCAGTACCCTAAATGGAGGGGAGAGGAATCAGCCCCAGCATTTT. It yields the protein CASTLNGGERNQPQHF.

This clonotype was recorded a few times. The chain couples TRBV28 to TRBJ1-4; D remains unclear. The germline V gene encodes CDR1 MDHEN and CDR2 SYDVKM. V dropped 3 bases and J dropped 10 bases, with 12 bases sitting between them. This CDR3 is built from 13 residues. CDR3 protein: CASSFLGGLKLFF. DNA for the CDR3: TGTGCCAGCAGTTTTCTTGGAGGGTTAAAACTGTTTTTT.

The chain's CDR3 is CASRGNRGRNGYTF. The CDR3 region has the DNA TGCGCCAGCAGAGGGAACAGGGGGCGCAATGGCTACACCTTC. The chain employs TRBV4-1 and TRBJ1-2, with 9 bases lining up with TRBD1. Trimming removed 6 bases from V and 6 bases from J; junction bases left unmatched: 8. The CDR3 has 14 amino acids. Germline V gene sequence: CDR1 MGHRA, CDR2 YSYEKL.

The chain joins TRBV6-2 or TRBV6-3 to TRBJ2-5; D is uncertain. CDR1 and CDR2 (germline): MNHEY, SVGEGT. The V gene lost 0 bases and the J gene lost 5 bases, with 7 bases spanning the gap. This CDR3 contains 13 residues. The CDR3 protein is CASSYSRAETQYF. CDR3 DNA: TGTGCCAGCAGTTACTCTAGGGCGGAGACCCAGTACTTC.

CDR3 sequence reads: CASSLLSVTGGGYTF. The CDR3 DNA sequence: TGCGCCAGCAGCTTGCTTTCCGTGACAGGGGGAGGCTACACCTTC. V and J are TRBV5-1 and TRBJ1-2; 9 positions match TRBD1. V lost 1 base to trimming and J lost 8 bases; unmatched junction nucleotides: 9. This CDR3 has 15 amino acids. Germline-derived CDR1 and CDR2 are SGHRS and YFSETQ.

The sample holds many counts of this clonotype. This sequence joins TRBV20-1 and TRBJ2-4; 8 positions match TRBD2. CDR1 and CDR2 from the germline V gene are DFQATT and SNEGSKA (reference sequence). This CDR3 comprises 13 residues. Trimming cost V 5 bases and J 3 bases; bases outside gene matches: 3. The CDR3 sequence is CSAPGTSKNIQYF. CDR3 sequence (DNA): TGCAGTGCTCCCGGGACTAGCAAAAACATTCAGTACTTC.

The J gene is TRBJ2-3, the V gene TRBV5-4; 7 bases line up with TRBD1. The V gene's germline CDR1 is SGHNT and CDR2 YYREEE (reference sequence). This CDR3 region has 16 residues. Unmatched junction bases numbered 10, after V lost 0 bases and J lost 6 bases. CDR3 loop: CASSLARRQGDDTQYF. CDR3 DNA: TGTGCCAGCAGCTTGGCCAGACGGCAGGGGGACGATACGCAGTATTTT.

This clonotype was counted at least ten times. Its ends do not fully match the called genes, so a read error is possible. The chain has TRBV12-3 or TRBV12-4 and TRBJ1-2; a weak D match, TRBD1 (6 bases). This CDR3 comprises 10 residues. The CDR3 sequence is CASSRDRQFF. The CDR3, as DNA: TGTGCCAGCAGCCGTGACAGGCAATTCTTC.

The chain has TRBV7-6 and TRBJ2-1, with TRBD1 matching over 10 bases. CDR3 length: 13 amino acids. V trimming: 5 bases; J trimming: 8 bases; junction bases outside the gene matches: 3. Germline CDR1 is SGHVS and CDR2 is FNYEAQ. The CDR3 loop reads CASSRDRGHEQFF. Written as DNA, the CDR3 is TGTGCCAGCAGCAGGGACAGGGGCCATGAGCAGTTCTTC.

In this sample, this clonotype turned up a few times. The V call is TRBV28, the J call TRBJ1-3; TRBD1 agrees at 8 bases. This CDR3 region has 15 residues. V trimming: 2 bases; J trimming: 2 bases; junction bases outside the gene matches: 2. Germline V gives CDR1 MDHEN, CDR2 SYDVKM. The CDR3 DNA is TGTGCCAGCAGTTTACCAGGGGGCGCTGGAAACACCATATATTTT. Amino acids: CASSLPGGAGNTIYF.

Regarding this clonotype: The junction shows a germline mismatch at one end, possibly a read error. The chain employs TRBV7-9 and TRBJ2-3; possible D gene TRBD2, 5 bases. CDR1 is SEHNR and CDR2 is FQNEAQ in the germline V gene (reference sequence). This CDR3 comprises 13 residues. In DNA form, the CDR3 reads TGTACCAGCAGCTTAGAGGGCGGGGATACGCAGTATTTT. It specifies CTSSLEGGDTQYF.

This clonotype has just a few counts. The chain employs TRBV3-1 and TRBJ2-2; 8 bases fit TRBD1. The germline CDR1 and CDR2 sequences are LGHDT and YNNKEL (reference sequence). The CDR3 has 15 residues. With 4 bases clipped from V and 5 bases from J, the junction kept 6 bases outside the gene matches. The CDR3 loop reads CASSPFQGATGELFF. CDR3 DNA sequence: TGTGCCAGCAGCCCGTTCCAGGGGGCGACCGGGGAGCTGTTTTTT.

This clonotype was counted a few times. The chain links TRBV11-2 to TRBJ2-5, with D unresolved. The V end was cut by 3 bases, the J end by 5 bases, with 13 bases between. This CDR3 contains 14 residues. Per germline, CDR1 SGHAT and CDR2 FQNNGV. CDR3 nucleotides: TGTGCCAGCAGCTTTCTTCACCAAAGGGAGACCCAGTACTTC. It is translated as CASSFLHQRETQYF.

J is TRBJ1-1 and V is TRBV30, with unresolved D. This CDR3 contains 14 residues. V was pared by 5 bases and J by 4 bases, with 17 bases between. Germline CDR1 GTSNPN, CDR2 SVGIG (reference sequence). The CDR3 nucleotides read TGTGCCTGGGACCCCCGGGCGCTGGGCACTGAAGCTTTCTTT. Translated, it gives CAWDPRALGTEAFF. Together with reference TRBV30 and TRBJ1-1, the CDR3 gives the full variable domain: SQTIHQWPATLVQPVGSPLSLECTVEGTSNPNLYWYRQAAGRGLQLLFYSVGIGQISSEVPQNLSASRPQDRQFILSSKKLLLSDSGFYLCAWDPRALGTEAFFGQGTRLTVV.

The CDR3 is CASTVTGNTEAFF. DNA for the CDR3: TGTGCCAGCACCGTCACAGGGAACACTGAAGCTTTCTTT. The chain carries TRBV6-1 and TRBJ1-1, with D possibly being TRBD1 (5 bases). CDR1 is MNHNS and CDR2 is SASEGT in the germline V gene. The V gene lost 7 bases and the J gene lost 1 base, with 10 bases spanning the gap. CDR3 length: 13 amino acids.

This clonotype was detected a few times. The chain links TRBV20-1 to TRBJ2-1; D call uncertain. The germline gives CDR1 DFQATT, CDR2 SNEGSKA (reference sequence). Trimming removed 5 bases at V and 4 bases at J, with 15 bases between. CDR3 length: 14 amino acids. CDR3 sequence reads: CSAYDRLGYNEQFF. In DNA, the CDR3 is TGCAGTGCTTACGACCGCCTCGGGTACAATGAGCAGTTCTTC.

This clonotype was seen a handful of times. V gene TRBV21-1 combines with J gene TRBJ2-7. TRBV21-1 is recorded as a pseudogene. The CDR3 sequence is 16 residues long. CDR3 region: CASSKSREWDSYEQYF. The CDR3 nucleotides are TGTGCCAGCAGCAAAAGTAGGGAGTGGGACTCCTACGAGCAGTACTTC.